This T cell receptor beta chain was obtained from a study of siplizumab effects on memory and regulatory T cells. Study outcomes and limitations: To unstimulated subsets, only a minor fraction of alloreactive clones could be mapped. Controls showed an average of around 27% Treg-derived mappable alloreactive CD4+ clones, while siplizumab showed roughly 74%. Fewer alloreactive sequences mapped to unstimulated CD4+ memory cells under siplizumab.

Assayed TCR templates numbered about 10^5 for each sample. The data were produced by immunoSEQ multiplex PCR, yet TCRdb's version contains in-frame clones alone and is incomplete. Of 100,000 or so clones listed, about 93% were seen once; the top ten hold approximately 1.2%. The CDR3 sequence is 13 residues long. V lost 11 bases to trimming and J lost 6 bases, with 17 bases between them. Germline CDR1 and CDR2: SNHLY and FYNNEI. This clone came up once. Its specificity is not known. The sample taken for sequencing was non-Treg CD4+ T cells sorted from blood. This sequence joins TRBV2 and TRBJ2-1; D might be TRBD1 (6 bases). The receptor was isolated from a human donor in good health. In DNA, the CDR3 is TGTGCCGCGAGGGACACCGGAGGCAATGAGCAGTTCTTC. Amino acids: CAARDTGGNEQFF.